The TCR beta chain under discussion was sequenced for a study of blood T cell repertoires in COVID-19 (dated by TCRdb to about 2020). About the investigation overall: Samples covering the acute and convalescent phases of COVID-19 were provided by collaborators in the United States, Italy and Spain. The material from the prospective study consisted of cDNA or gDNA derived from T cells, B-cell-depleted T cells, or PBMCs. The repertoires were released in a freely available public database intended as a resource for research on the immune response to SARS-CoV-2. Samples came from the ongoing ImmuneRACE study (first 160 participants) plus 1,254 subjects from 6 global collaborators. Subjects who had been exposed to COVID-19, were actively infected with it, or had recovered from it provided the deeply sampled blood TCRbeta repertoires that made up the dataset. Where HLA class I and class II types were available, the types were taken from metadata supplied by the sample provider, not from assay-based typing. Sample metadata almost always included a de-identified subject ID, COVID-19 status, age in years and sex.

A note on this clone: Its antigen remains undetermined. No quality values exist for individual bases; no much larger clone is one base distant.

What the research found in general, with its limitations: The amount of clinical and demographic metadata varied by source and participant and was provided uncurated.

Each collaborating institution followed its own protocols to collect whole blood in K2EDTA tubes. For TCRbeta analysis, collaborator samples were shipped as frozen whole blood, as isolated PBMCs, or as DNA extracted from either sample type. TCRbeta CDR3 regions were amplified from genomic DNA using the immunoSEQ Assay, a bias-controlled multiplex PCR. As for the original processing: Within the assay, amplification of reference gene primers was used to estimate how many nucleated cells each sample contained. Sequence reads were collapsed and filtered to measure the absolute abundance of every unique TCRbeta CDR3 rearrangement. For each sample, productive Simpson clonality was calculated by taking the square root of Simpson's diversity index across productive rearrangements. This immuneACCESS table, as held by TCRdb, lists in-frame sequences with V and J called but not all clones. Of the missing ones, under half trace to an unresolved V gene in checked studies; the others have no known cause. The DNA was the basis for D and trimming; V, J and clone size are from that table. Within this sample are 55,000 to 75,000 clones, with 70% to 90% of them counted one time only. Under 8.5% of the sample goes to the ten largest clones.

V sheds 0 bases and J sheds 4 bases, leaving 10 bases between their ends. Measured from the cysteine to the phenylalanine, the CDR3 is 14 residues long. The kept DNA is CDR3 alone, 42 bases in frame from the first base. The germline V gene encodes CDR1 MGHRA and CDR2 YSYEKL. The sequence was obtained from a human donor with active COVID-19. The donor label of this sample is uncertain. This receptor chain uses TRBV4-1 and TRBJ2-7, with TRBD2 tentatively as D gene (6 bases match). The sequenced sample was peripheral blood. The DNA sequence reads TGCGCCAGCAGCCAAGATGATAGCGGTTACGAGCAGTACTTC. This yields the protein CASSQDDSGYEQYF.